This TCR beta chain derives from a study of T cell repertoires in cytomegalovirus infection. Study in general: Matching HLA type and CMV infection were both indicated by public TCR beta signatures.

A single record per CDR3 protein comes from TCRdb applying MiXCR to the reads. The sample shows fewer than 950,000 distinct CDR3 sequences, 30% to 35% of them seen only once. This clonotype was seen repeatedly, ten times or more. Its antigen remains unknown. CDR1 and CDR2 (germline): SGHVS, FNYEAQ. Trimming stripped 2 bases from V and 3 bases from J, with 16 bases between. The CDR3 extends over 16 amino acids. The sequence came from a human donor in good health (CMV status not recorded). Some clones in this sample may be carry-over from other donors' samples. The specimen comprised cultured CD8+ T cells from PBMCs, sampled from culture after CMV antigen stimulation. V is TRBV7-6 and J is TRBJ1-1, with D maybe TRBD1 (5 bases). The DNA of the CDR3 is TGTGCCAGCAGCTTACTCTCAGGGAGTCCCGACACTGAAGCTTTCTTT. Amino acid sequence: CASSLLSGSPDTEAFF.